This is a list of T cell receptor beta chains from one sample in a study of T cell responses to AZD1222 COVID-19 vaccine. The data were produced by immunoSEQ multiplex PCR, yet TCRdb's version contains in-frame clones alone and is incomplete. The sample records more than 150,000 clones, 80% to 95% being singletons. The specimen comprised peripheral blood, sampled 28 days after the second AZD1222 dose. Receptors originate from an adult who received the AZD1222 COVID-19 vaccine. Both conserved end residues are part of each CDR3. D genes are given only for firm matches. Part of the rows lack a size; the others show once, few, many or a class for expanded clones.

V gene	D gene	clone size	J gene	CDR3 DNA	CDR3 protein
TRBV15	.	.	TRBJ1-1	TGTGCCACCAGCAGAGATCAGACTTCAGGGGATAAAGCTTTCTTT	CATSRDQTSGDKAFF
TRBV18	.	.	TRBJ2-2	TGTGCCAGCTCACCGCGTTTGGCGGACACCGGGGAGCTGTTTTTT	CASSPRLADTGELFF
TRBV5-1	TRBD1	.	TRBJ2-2	TGCGCCAGCAGCCCGGGGACAGCGACCGGGGAGCTGTTTTTT	CASSPGTATGELFF
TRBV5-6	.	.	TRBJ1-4	TGTGCCAGCAGCTTATATTCGGGGAACGGGGAAAAACTGTTTTTT	CASSLYSGNGEKLFF
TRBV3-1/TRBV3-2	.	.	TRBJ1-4	TGTGCCAGCAGCCTAGAGGGGGGTGCTAATGAAAAACTGTTTTTT	CASSLEGGANEKLFF
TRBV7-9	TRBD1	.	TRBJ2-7	TGTGCCAGCAGCGCCGGACAGGGCGAGCAGTACTTC	CASSAGQGEQYF
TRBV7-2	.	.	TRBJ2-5	TGTGCCAGCAGCTTAGTGAAGGCGGAGACCCAGTACTTC	CASSLVKAETQYF
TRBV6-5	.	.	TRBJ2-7	TGTGCCAGCAGTCCTCAGGGGTACGAGCAGTACTTC	CASSPQGYEQYF
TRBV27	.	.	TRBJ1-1	TGTGCCAGCAGCCCCGGGGATACCGGGGCTGAAGCTTTCTTT	CASSPGDTGAEAFF
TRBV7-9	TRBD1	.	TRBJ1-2	TGTGCCAGCAGCCCTAAACAGGGGGCTGGCTATGGCTACACCTTC	CASSPKQGAGYGYTF
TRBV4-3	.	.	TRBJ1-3	TGCGCCAGCAGCCAAGGAGGACCTGGAAACACCATATATTTT	CASSQGGPGNTIYF
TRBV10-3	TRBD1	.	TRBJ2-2	TGTGCCATCAGTGGCGGACAGGGAAACGGGGAGCTGTTTTTT	CAISGGQGNGELFF
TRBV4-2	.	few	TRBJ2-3	TGTGCCAGCAGCCAAGGAGGGCTGGGGAGTAGCACAGATACGCAGTATTTT	CASSQGGLGSSTDTQYF
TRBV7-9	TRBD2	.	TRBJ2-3	TGTGCCAGCAGCTCAATTAGCGGGGGCATCACAGATACGCAGTATTTT	CASSSISGGITDTQYF
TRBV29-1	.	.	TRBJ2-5	TGCAGCGTTGAGTCCTGGAGGGCCCAGTACTTC	CSVESWRAQYF
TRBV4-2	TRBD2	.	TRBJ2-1	TGTGCCAGCAGCCACCTACTAGCGGGAGCGTACAATGAGCAGTTCTTC	CASSHLLAGAYNEQFF
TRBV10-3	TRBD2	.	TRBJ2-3	TGTGCCATCAGTGGGAGACTAGCGGGGGGACTCACAGATACGCAGTATTTT	CAISGRLAGGLTDTQYF
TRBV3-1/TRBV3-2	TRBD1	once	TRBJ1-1	TGTGCCAGCAGCCAGCAGGGGGCCACTGAAGCTTTCTTT	CASSQQGATEAFF
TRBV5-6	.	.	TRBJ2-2	TGTGCCAGCAGCTTTCAGGGGTGGAACACCGGGGAGCTGTTTTTT	CASSFQGWNTGELFF
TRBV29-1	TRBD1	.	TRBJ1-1	TGCAGCGTTTGGGGGACAGTAGGGAACACTGAAGCTTTCTTT	CSVWGTVGNTEAFF
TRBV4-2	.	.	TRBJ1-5	TGTGCCAGCAGCCAAGATGGAGATCAGCCCCAGCATTTT	CASSQDGDQPQHF
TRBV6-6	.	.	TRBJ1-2	TGTGCCAGCAGTTACAGGGGAAACGGTGGCTACACCTTC	CASSYRGNGGYTF
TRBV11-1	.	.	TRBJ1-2	TGTGCCAGCAGCCCGGGGACCCCGGATGGCTACACCTTC	CASSPGTPDGYTF
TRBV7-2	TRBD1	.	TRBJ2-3	TGTGCCAGCAGCTTAGGTATCGACAGGGCGACAGATACGCAGTATTTT	CASSLGIDRATDTQYF
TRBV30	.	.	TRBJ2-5	TGTGCCTGGATGCGGCTAGGAGGACAAGAGACCCAGTACTTC	CAWMRLGGQETQYF
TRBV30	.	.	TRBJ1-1	TGTGCGGAGGGGGAGGTAGCTGGGACTGAAGCTTTCTTT	CAEGEVAGTEAFF
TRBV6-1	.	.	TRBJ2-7	TGTGCCAGCAGTGAATCGGGACACGAGCAGTACTTC	CASSESGHEQYF
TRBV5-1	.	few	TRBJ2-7	TGCGCCAGCAGCCCGGAGATCCCTAGTAGCTACGAGCAGTACTTC	CASSPEIPSSYEQYF
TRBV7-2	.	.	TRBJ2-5	TGTGCCAGCAGCTTAGTCACGGGACGGGAGACCCAGTACTTC	CASSLVTGRETQYF
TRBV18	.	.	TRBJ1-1	TGTGCCAGCTCACCACAGGTAGGGGACACTGAAGCTTTCTTT	CASSPQVGDTEAFF
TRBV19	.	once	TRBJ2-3	TGTGCCAGTAGTTTCTCGACTAGACTACCTGGAGATACGCAGTATTTT	CASSFSTRLPGDTQYF
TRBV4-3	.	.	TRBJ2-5	TGCGCCAGCAGCCGGGGGGTTCAAGAGACCCAGTACTTC	CASSRGVQETQYF
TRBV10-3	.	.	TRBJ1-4	TGTGCCATCAGTGCCAGCGCCACAGGGAATGAAAAACTGTTTTTT	CAISASATGNEKLFF
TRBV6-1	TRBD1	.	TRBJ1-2	TGTGCCAGCAGTGAACAGGGGGCGGACTATGGCTACACCTTC	CASSEQGADYGYTF
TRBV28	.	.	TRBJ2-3	TGTGCCAGCAGCGGAGTGAGGAGCACAGATACGCAGTATTTT	CASSGVRSTDTQYF
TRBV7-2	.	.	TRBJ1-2	TGTGCCAGCAGCCCCCAGGGAGGATTTAACTATGGCTACACCTTC	CASSPQGGFNYGYTF
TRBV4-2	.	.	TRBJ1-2	TGTGCCAGCAGCCACCAATTGACAGGTGCGACTAATGGCTACACCTTC	CASSHQLTGATNGYTF
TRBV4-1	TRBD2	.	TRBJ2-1	TGCGCCAGTAAGTTTAGCGGGGGCAACAATGAGCAGTTCTTC	CASKFSGGNNEQFF
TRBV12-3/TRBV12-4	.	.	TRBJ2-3	TGTGCCAGCAGCCGGAGGGTTGGGCAGTATTTT	CASSRRVGQYF
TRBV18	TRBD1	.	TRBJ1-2	TGTGCCAGCTCACCCACGATATACACAGGGGGCGCCTATGGCTACACCTTC	CASSPTIYTGGAYGYTF
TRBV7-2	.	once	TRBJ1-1	TGTGCCAGCAGCGGGGGATTCAGTGGCACTGAAGCTTTCTTT	CASSGGFSGTEAFF
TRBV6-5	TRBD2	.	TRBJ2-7	TGTGCCAGCATCGCACAACTAGCGGAGTCCTACGAGCAGTACTTC	CASIAQLAESYEQYF
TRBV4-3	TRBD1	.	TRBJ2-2	TGCGCCAGCAGCCAGGCGGAAAACCGACAGGGAGCCGGGGAGCTGTTTTTT	CASSQAENRQGAGELFF
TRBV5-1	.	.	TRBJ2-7	TGCGCCAGCAGCTTGATGGGGGAACCGGAGTACGAGCAGTACTTC	CASSLMGEPEYEQYF
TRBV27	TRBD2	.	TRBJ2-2	TGTGCCAGCAGTTTCCACAGACTAGCTGTGAACACCGGGGAGCTGTTTTTT	CASSFHRLAVNTGELFF
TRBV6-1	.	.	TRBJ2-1	TGTGCCAGCAGTGAATCGGCAGGTAGCTTCAATGAGCAGTTCTTC	CASSESAGSFNEQFF
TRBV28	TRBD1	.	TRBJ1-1	TGTGCCAGCAGTCCCCTGGAATTACGCCGGACAGGGAACACTGAAGCTTTCTTT	CASSPLELRRTGNTEAFF
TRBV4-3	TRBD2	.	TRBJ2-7	TGCGCCAGCAGCCAAGAATACGGGGGGGCCCACGAGCAGTACTTC	CASSQEYGGAHEQYF
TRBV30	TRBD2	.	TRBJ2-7	TGTGCCTCCGCGCCGATAACTAGCGGGACTTACGAGCAGTACTTC	CASAPITSGTYEQYF
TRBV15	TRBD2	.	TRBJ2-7	TGTGCCACCAGCAGAGAAGGGGCGGGAGTATACGAGCAGTACTTC	CATSREGAGVYEQYF
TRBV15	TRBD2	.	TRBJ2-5	TGTGCCACCAGCAGAGGGGATAGCGGGGGGGCCTTGAATTTGGAGACCCAGTACTTC	CATSRGDSGGALNLETQYF
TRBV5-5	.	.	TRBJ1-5	TGTGCCAGCAGCTTGGGAGACGCTAAGGCTCAGCCCCAGCATTTT	CASSLGDAKAQPQHF
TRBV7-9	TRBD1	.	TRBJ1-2	TGTGCCAGCAGCGAAACGGGACAGGGGTATGGCTACACCTTC	CASSETGQGYGYTF
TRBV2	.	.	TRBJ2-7	TGTGCCACCCGGAAGGACGGTGCCTACGAGCAGTACTTC	CATRKDGAYEQYF
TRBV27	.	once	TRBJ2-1	TGTGCCAGCAGTTCACTAGGGAATTACAATGAGCAGTTCTTC	CASSSLGNYNEQFF